The 3 T cell receptor beta chains in this list originate from one sample, sequenced in a study of blood T cell dynamics during melanoma immunotherapy (TCRdb year 2020). Library creation used the immunoSEQ multiplex PCR assay. The table comes from immuneACCESS by way of TCRdb, which keeps in-frame sequences with V and J called. Part of the clones is missing from these tables; in studies checked, under half for an unresolved V gene and the rest for unknown reasons. The sample yields 15,000 to 20,000 clones; approximately 94% were counted once. Clones ranked in the top ten supply over 0.2% of the sample. Per the publication, the time point label means: week 3, after first cycle of checkpoint inhibitor. Sequenced material: effector memory CD8+ T cells from blood, taken from a patient treated with checkpoint blockade. These receptors were obtained from a human donor with melanoma.

V gene TRBV15 combines with J gene TRBJ1-4, with a weak D call TRBD1 (6 bases). Germline CDR1 and CDR2: LNHNV and YYDKDF (reference sequence). The CDR3 length is 16 residues. Trimming took 1 base from V and 8 from J, leaving 17 bases between them. The CDR3 sequence is CATSRGGPKDREKLFF. The CDR3 DNA reads TGTGCCACCAGCAGAGGGGGGCCGAAGGATCGGGAAAAACTGTTTTTT.

CDR3 sequence reads: CASSVRAGANVLTF. CDR3 sequence (DNA): TGTGCCAGCAGCGTACGGGCTGGGGCCAACGTCCTGACTTTC. This chain connects TRBV9 to TRBJ2-6; no clear D gene. This CDR3 has 14 residues. Per the germline V gene, CDR1 is SGDLS and CDR2 is YYNGEE. V was pared by 1 base and J by 2 bases, with 4 bases between. The full variable domain, with the rest looked up from reference TRBV9 and TRBJ2-6, is DSGVTQTPKHLITATGQRVTLRCSPRSGDLSVYWYQQSLDQGLQFLIQYYNGEERAKGNILERFSAQQFPDLHSELNLSSLELGDSALYFCASSVRAGANVLTFGAGSRLTVL.

This clone was recorded a few times. CDR3 loop: CASSGWTREAFF. In DNA form, the CDR3 reads TGTGCCAGCAGCGGCTGGACACGCGAAGCTTTCTTT. This chain uses TRBV9 with TRBJ1-1, with D perhaps matching TRBD1 (5 bases). The CDR3 has 12 amino acids. Germline V gives CDR1 SGDLS, CDR2 YYNGEE. The ends were cut back, 3 bases at V and 8 bases at J, with 11 bases in the middle.